This T cell receptor (beta chain) is drawn from a study of identical twins. Study-level results: Conclusions relied on cross-sectional statistical analysis, not following the same donors. Whereas memory repertoires showed no such difference, abundant cord blood beta clonotypes carried fewer insertions. Twins' surplus sharing was weaker for beta out-of-frame sequences.

This clonotype appeared a few times. Its antigen remains unknown. This CDR3 is 13 amino acids long. The V and J ends lost 3 bases and 6 bases respectively, with 11 bases between them. In germline, CDR1 is ENHRY, CDR2 SYGVKD. Addition of a universal primer site occurred through template switching, and cDNA carried unique molecular identifiers. TCRdb processed the 5' RACE reads anew with MiXCR; each CDR3 protein has one entry. The sample has roughly 700,000 distinct CDR3 sequences; approximately 9% are singletons. These data were also reused for a study on yellow fever vaccine responses in identical twins.

The chain joins TRBV10-3 to TRBJ1-1, with D maybe TRBD1 (5 bases). This TCR was sampled from a young woman in good health. The sample taken for sequencing was PBMCs. The CDR3 loop is CAISDREVAEAFF. The CDR3 DNA follows: TGTGCCATCAGTGACAGGGAGGTAGCTGAAGCTTTCTTT.